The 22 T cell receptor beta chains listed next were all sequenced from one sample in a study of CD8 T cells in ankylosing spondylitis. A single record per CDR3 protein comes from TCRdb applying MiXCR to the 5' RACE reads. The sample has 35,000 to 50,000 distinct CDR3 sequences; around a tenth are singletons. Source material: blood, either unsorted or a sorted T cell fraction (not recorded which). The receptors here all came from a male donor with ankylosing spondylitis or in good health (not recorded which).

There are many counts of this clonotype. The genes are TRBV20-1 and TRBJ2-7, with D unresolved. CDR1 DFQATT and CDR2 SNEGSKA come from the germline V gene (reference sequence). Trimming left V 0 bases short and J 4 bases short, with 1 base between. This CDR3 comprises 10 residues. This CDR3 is CSARDYEQYF. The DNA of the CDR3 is TGCAGTGCTAGAGATTACGAGCAGTACTTC.

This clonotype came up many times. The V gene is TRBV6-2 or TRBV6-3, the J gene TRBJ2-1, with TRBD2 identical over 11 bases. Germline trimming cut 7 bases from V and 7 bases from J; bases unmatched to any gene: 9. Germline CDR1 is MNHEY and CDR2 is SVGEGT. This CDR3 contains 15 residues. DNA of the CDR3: TGTGCCAGCACCCCGCTAGGACTAGCGGGTAATGAGCAGTTCTTC. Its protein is CASTPLGLAGNEQFF.

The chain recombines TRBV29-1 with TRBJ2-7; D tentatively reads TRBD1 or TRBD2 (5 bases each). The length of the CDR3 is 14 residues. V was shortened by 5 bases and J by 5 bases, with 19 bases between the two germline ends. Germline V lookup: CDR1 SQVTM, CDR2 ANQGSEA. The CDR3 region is CSVSLGTPRDEQYF. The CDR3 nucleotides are TGCAGCGTTTCGCTAGGGACCCCGAGGGACGAGCAGTACTTC.

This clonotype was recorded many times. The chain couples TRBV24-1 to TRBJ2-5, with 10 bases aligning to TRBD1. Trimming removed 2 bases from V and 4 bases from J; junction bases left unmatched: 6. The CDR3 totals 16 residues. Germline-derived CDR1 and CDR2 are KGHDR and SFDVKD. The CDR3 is CATSDSGTGVGETQYF. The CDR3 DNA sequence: TGTGCCACCAGTGATTCCGGGACAGGGGTAGGAGAGACCCAGTACTTC.

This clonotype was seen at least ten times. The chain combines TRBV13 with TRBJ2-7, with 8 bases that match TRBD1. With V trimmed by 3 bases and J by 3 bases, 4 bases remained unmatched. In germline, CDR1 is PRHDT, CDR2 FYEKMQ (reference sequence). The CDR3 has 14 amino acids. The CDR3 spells CASSLGQESYEQYF. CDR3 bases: TGTGCCAGCAGCTTGGGACAGGAGAGCTACGAGCAGTACTTC.

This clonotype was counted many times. CDR3 sequence: CASSQDTGTYGYTF. The CDR3 nucleotides read TGTGCCAGCAGCCAAGATACAGGGACCTATGGCTACACCTTC. The chain joins TRBV4-2 to TRBJ1-2, with D possibly being TRBD1 (6 bases). Deletions cut 0 bases from V and 4 bases from J, with 9 bases between. The CDR3 contains 14 residues. Germline V gene data show CDR1 as LGHNA and CDR2 as YNFKEQ.

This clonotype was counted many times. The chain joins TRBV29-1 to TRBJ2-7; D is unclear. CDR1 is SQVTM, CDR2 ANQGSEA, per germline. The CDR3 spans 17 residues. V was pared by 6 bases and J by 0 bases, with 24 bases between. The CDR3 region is CSVLTPRPPRDSYEQYF. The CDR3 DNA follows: TGCAGCGTCCTTACACCGAGACCTCCTAGGGACTCCTACGAGCAGTACTTC.

CDR3 residues: CASSPGREDEKLFF. CDR3 nucleotide sequence: TGCGCCAGCAGTCCTGGGCGCGAGGATGAAAAACTGTTTTTT. The chain employs TRBV4-1 and TRBJ1-4, with unresolved D. The germline V gene has CDR1 MGHRA and CDR2 YSYEKL. Between the trimmed V and J ends, which lost 6 bases and 6 bases, there was a span of 14 bases. The CDR3 covers 14 residues.

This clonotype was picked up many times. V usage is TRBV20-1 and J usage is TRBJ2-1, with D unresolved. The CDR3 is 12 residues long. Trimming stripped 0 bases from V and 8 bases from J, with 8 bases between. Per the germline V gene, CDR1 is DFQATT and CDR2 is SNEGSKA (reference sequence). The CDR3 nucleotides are TGCAGTGCTAGAGAGGATGACCATGAGCAGTTCTTC. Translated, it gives CSAREDDHEQFF.

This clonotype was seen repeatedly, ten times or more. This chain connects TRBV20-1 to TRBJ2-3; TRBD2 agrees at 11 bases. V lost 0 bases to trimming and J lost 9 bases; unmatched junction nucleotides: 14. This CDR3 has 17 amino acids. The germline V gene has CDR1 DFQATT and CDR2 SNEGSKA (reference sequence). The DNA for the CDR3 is TGCAGTGCTAGAGATCCCCTTAGCACTAGCGGGAGTTCGACGCAGTATTTT. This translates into CSARDPLSTSGSSTQYF.

The CDR3 coding sequence is TGCAGTGCTACGAGGCCTAGCGAAGGCGAGCAGTACTTC. This translates into CSATRPSEGEQYF. The chain employs TRBV20-1 and TRBJ2-7, with D tentatively TRBD2 (6 bases). V was cut by 4 bases and J by 6 bases, with 16 bases left in between. Germline V gene sequence: CDR1 DFQATT, CDR2 SNEGSKA (reference sequence). The CDR3 runs to 13 residues.

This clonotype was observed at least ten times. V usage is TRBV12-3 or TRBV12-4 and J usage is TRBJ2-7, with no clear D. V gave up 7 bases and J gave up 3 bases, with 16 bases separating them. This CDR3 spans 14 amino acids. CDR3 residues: CASTWGGDYYEQYF. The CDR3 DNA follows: TGTGCCAGCACTTGGGGTGGAGATTACTACGAGCAGTACTTC.

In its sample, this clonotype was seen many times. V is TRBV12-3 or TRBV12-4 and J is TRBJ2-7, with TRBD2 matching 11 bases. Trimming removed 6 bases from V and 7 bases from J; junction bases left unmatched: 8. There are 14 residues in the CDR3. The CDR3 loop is CASRLLAGGWEQYF. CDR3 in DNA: TGTGCCAGCAGGCTTCTAGCGGGAGGATGGGAGCAGTACTTC.

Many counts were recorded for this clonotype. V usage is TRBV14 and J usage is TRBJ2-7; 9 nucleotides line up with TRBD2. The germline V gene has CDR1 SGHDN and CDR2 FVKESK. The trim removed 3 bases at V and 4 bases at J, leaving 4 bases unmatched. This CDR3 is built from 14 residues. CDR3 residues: CASSHAGGPYEQYF. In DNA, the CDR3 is TGTGCCAGCAGCCACGCGGGAGGGCCATACGAGCAGTACTTC.

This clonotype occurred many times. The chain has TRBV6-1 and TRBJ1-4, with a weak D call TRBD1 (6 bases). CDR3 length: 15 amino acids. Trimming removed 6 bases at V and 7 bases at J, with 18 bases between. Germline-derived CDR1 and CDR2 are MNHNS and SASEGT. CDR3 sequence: CASRRSRGSGEKLFF. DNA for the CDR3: TGTGCCAGCAGACGAAGCAGGGGAAGTGGTGAAAAACTGTTTTTT.

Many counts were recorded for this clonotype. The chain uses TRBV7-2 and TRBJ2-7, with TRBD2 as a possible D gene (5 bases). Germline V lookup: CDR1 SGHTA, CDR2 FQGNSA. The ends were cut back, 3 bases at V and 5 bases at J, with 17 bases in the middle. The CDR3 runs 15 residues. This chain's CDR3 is CASSFGTGSGHEQYF. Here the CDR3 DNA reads TGTGCCAGCAGCTTCGGCACGGGAAGTGGCCACGAGCAGTACTTC.

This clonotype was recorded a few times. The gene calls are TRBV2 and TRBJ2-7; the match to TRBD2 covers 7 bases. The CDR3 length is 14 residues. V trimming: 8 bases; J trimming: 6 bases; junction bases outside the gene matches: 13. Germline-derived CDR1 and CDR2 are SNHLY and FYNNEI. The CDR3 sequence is CASGRAAWSGEQYF. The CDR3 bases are TGTGCCAGCGGGAGGGCCGCCTGGAGTGGCGAGCAGTACTTC.

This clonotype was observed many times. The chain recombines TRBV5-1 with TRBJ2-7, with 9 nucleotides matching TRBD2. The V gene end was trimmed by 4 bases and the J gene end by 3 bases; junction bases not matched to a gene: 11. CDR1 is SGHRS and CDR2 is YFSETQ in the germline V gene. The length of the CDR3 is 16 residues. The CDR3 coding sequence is TGCGCCAGCAGCCCCTCGACTAGCGGAGACGTCTACGAGCAGTACTTC. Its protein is CASSPSTSGDVYEQYF.

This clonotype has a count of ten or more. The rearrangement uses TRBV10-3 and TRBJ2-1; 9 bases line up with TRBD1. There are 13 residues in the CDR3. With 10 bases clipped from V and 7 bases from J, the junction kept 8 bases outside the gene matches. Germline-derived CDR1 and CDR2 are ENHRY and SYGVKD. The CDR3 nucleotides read TGTGCCACCATTAACAGGGGGCAAAATGAGCAGTTCTTC. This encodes CATINRGQNEQFF.

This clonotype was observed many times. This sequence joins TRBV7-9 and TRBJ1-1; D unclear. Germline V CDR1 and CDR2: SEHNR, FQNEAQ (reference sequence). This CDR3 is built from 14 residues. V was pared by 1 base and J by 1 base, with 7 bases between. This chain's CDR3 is CASSLVSQNTEAFF. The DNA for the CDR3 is TGTGCCAGCAGCTTAGTTTCTCAGAACACTGAAGCTTTCTTT. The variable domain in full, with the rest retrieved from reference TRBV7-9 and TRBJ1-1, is DTGVSQNPRHKITKRGQNVTFRCDPISEHNRLYWYRQTLGQGPEFLTYFQNEAQLEKSRLLSDRFSAERPKGSFSTLEIQRTEQGDSAMYLCASSLVSQNTEAFFGQGTRLTVV.

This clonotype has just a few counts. DNA for the CDR3: TGTGCCAGCAGCATGAAGGGGCGAGGCACAGATACGCAGTATTTT. Translated: CASSMKGRGTDTQYF. This chain joins TRBV9 and TRBJ2-3, with D perhaps matching TRBD1 (5 bases). The V end lost 4 bases, the J end lost 1 base, and 13 bases lay between the germline ends. CDR1 is SGDLS, CDR2 YYNGEE, per germline. The CDR3 runs 15 residues.

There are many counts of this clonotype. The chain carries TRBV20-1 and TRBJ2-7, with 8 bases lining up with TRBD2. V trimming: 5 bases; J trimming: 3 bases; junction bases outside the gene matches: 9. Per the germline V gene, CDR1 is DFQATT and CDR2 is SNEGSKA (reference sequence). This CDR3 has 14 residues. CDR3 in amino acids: CSACREGDFYEQYF. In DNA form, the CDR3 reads TGCAGTGCTTGCCGGGAGGGCGATTTCTACGAGCAGTACTTC.